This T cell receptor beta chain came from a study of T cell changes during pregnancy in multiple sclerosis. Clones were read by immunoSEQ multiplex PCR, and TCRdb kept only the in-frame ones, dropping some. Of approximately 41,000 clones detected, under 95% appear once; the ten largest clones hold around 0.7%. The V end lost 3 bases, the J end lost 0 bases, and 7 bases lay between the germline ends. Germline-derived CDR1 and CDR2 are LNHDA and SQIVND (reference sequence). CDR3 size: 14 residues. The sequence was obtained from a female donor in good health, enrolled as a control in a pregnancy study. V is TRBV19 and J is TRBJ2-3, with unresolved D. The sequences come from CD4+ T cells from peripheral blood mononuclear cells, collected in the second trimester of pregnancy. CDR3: CASSMRLSTDTQYF. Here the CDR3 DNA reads TGTGCCAGTAGTATGCGGCTAAGCACAGATACGCAGTATTTT.